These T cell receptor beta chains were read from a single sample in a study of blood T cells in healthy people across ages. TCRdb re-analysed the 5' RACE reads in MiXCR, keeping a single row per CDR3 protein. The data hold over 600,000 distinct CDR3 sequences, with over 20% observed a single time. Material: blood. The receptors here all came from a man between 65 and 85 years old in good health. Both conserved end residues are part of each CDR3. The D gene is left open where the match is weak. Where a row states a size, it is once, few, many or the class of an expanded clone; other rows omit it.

CASSDGLAGDEQYF,TGTGCCAGCAGCGACGGACTAGCGGGAGACGAGCAGTACTTC,TRBV9,TRBD2,few,TRBJ2-7
CASSLRLAGTSNEQFF,TGTGCCAGCAGTCTAAGACTAGCGGGAACTTCCAATGAGCAGTTCTTC,TRBV12-3/TRBV12-4,TRBD2,NA,TRBJ2-1
CASSITRSSYNEQFF,TGTGCCAGCAGTATAACAAGGAGCTCCTACAATGAGCAGTTCTTC,TRBV28,NA,many,TRBJ2-1
CSATTSGRAETQYF,TGCAGTGCTACGACTAGCGGGAGGGCGGAGACCCAGTACTTC,TRBV20-1,TRBD2,few,TRBJ2-5
CASSPRGQAFYTF,TGTGCCAGCAGCCCCCGGGGACAAGCTTTCTACACCTTC,TRBV12-3/TRBV12-4,NA,NA,TRBJ1-2
CASSLMTDEAFF,TGTGCCAGCAGCTTGATGACAGATGAAGCTTTCTTT,TRBV5-5,NA,NA,TRBJ1-1
CASSPTGFHETQYF,TGTGCCAGCAGCCCTACAGGGTTCCACGAGACCCAGTACTTC,TRBV11-2,NA,NA,TRBJ2-5
CASSWGTGANYGYTF,TGTGCCAGCAGCTGGGGGACAGGGGCTAACTATGGCTACACCTTC,TRBV28,TRBD1,few,TRBJ1-2
CASGQGDGETQYF,TGCGCCAGCGGACAGGGAGACGGGGAGACCCAGTACTTC,TRBV5-1,TRBD1,NA,TRBJ2-5
CASSRGDRMGNTEAFF,TGTGCCAGCAGCCGAGGGGACAGGATGGGGAACACTGAAGCTTTCTTT,TRBV4-2,TRBD1,few,TRBJ1-1
CASSSVRGRYYEQYF,TGTGCCAGCAGTTCCGTTCGGGGACGATACTACGAGCAGTACTTC,TRBV27,NA,NA,TRBJ2-7
CASSVNRGTSTYEQYF,TGTGCCAGCAGTGTCAACCGTGGGACCTCGACCTACGAGCAGTACTTC,TRBV6-1,NA,NA,TRBJ2-7
CASSLGLSGATYEQYF,TGCGCCAGCAGCTTGGGACTTAGCGGGGCTACCTACGAGCAGTACTTC,TRBV5-1,TRBD2,few,TRBJ2-7
CAAAREIGETQYF,TGTGCCGCCGCCCGGGAGATCGGGGAGACCCAGTACTTC,TRBV10-3,NA,few,TRBJ2-5
CSVDGTSSYNEQFF,TGCAGCGTTGATGGCACTAGCTCCTACAATGAGCAGTTCTTC,TRBV29-1,NA,NA,TRBJ2-1
CAINTGGDSTDTQYF,TGTGCCATTAACACAGGTGGGGACAGCACAGATACGCAGTATTTT,TRBV10-3,NA,NA,TRBJ2-3
CSARVPSGSTDTQYF,TGCAGTGCTAGAGTCCCTAGCGGGAGCACAGATACGCAGTATTTT,TRBV20-1,TRBD2,few,TRBJ2-3
CASSVSDPTTNEQYF,TGTGCCAGCAGTGTGTCGGACCCCACTACTAACGAGCAGTACTTC,TRBV2,NA,NA,TRBJ2-7
CASSQLAGGITEQFF,TGTGCCAGCTCACAGCTAGCGGGAGGTATTACTGAGCAGTTCTTC,TRBV18,TRBD2,NA,TRBJ2-1
CASSSSSGRHNEQFF,TGCGCCAGCAGCTCCTCTAGCGGCCGACACAATGAGCAGTTCTTC,TRBV5-1,TRBD2,few,TRBJ2-1
CASSLELSYTEAFF,TGTGCCAGCAGCTTAGAGCTGTCCTACACTGAAGCTTTCTTT,TRBV7-9,NA,NA,TRBJ1-1
CASSLQGRGETQYF,TGCGCCAGCAGCTTACAGGGTCGGGGAGAGACCCAGTACTTC,TRBV5-1,NA,few,TRBJ2-5
CASSQGRVSDQPRHF,TGCGCCAGCAGTCAGGGTCGGGTCTCGGATCAGCCCCGGCATTTT,TRBV23-1,NA,NA,TRBJ1-5
CASSFNREPQHF,TGTGCCAGCAGTTTCAATAGGGAACCCCAGCATTTT,TRBV12-3/TRBV12-4,NA,few,TRBJ1-5
CASSPTGTNGYTF,TGTGCCAGCAGCCCGACCGGGACAAACGGCTACACCTTC,TRBV7-6,NA,few,TRBJ1-2
CASSDRGLEPGNTIYF,TGCGCCAGCAGCGACAGGGGGCTGGAGCCCGGAAACACCATATATTTT,TRBV4-1,TRBD1,NA,TRBJ1-3
CASSAGGGTLLYEQYF,TGTGCCAGCAGCGCGGGGGGTGGGACCCTACTCTACGAGCAGTACTTC,TRBV7-9,TRBD2,NA,TRBJ2-7
CASSNRALSEQYF,TGTGCCAGCAGCAACCGGGCCCTCTCCGAGCAGTACTTC,TRBV5-8,NA,NA,TRBJ2-7
CASSPGSRDTQYF,TGCGCCAGCAGCCCCGGTTCTAGGGATACGCAGTATTTT,TRBV5-1,NA,few,TRBJ2-3
CASSKEGHYGYTF,TGTGCCAGTAGTAAAGAAGGGCACTATGGCTACACCTTC,TRBV19,NA,NA,TRBJ1-2
CASSLEGGRNEKLFF,TGCGCCAGCAGCTTGGAAGGGGGTAGAAATGAAAAACTGTTTTTT,TRBV5-1,NA,NA,TRBJ1-4
CSASGAVSYGYTF,TGCAGTGCTTCAGGGGCAGTAAGCTATGGCTACACCTTC,TRBV20-1,NA,few,TRBJ1-2
CATSMTAQETQYF,TGTGCCACCTCTATGACAGCCCAAGAGACCCAGTACTTC,TRBV15,NA,NA,TRBJ2-5
CASSIDGTRETQYF,TGTGCCAGTAGTATAGATGGGACACGGGAGACCCAGTACTTC,TRBV19,NA,few,TRBJ2-5
CASRAPGQSFEKLFF,TGTGCCAGCAGGGCTCCGGGACAGAGCTTTGAAAAACTGTTTTTT,TRBV7-2,TRBD1,NA,TRBJ1-4
CASSDPGNYEQYF,TGTGCCAGCAGTGACCCAGGGAACTACGAGCAGTACTTC,TRBV2,NA,NA,TRBJ2-7
CASSYWGPNQPQHF,TGTGCCAGCAGTTACTGGGGCCCCAATCAGCCCCAGCATTTT,TRBV6-2/TRBV6-3,NA,few,TRBJ1-5
CASSPRGEGYEQYF,TGTGCCAGCAGCCCCAGGGGTGAGGGCTACGAGCAGTACTTC,TRBV9,NA,many,TRBJ2-7
CSANRGYNQPQHF,TGCAGTGCTAACAGGGGGTACAATCAGCCCCAGCATTTT,TRBV20-1,TRBD1,NA,TRBJ1-5
CSATSVSSNTDTQYF,TGTAGTGCTACATCGGTCTCTTCGAACACAGATACGCAGTATTTT,TRBV20-1,NA,NA,TRBJ2-3
CASSYFGHTTSYEQYF,TGTGCCAGCAGTTACTTCGGGCATACGACCTCCTACGAGCAGTACTTC,TRBV6-2/TRBV6-3,NA,few,TRBJ2-7
CASSLGGAGKETQYF,TGTGCCAGCAGTCTCGGGGGGGCGGGCAAAGAGACCCAGTACTTC,TRBV7-9,TRBD2,NA,TRBJ2-5
CASSSVGSGKRETQYF,TGTGCCAGCAGCTCAGTGGGTAGCGGGAAACGGGAGACCCAGTACTTC,TRBV9,TRBD2,NA,TRBJ2-5
CAISETSGRVGETQYF,TGTGCCATCAGTGAAACTAGCGGGAGGGTAGGAGAGACCCAGTACTTC,TRBV10-3,TRBD2,NA,TRBJ2-5
CASSSGFEAFF,TGTGCCAGCTCCTCAGGTTTTGAAGCTTTCTTT,TRBV18,NA,NA,TRBJ1-1